Below, 22 T cell receptor beta chains from the same sample are listed, as sequenced in a study of T cells in Graves' hyperthyroidism and ophthalmopathy. Regions amplified from RNA transcripts were the TCR beta CDR3 regions. HTBI primers were used for first-round RT-PCR of the TCR CDR3. MiXCR, applied by TCRdb to the multiplex PCR reads, yields one record per CDR3 protein. The data show around 250,000 distinct CDR3 sequences, with less than 20% seen just once and around 30% held by the top ten. The sample comprised blood. The receptors shown here come from a woman aged 18-30 years with Graves' ophthalmopathy.

The rearrangement joins TRBV27 to TRBJ1-5, with TRBD1 identical over 8 bases. V shed 10 bases, J shed 3 bases, and the junction held 2 bases outside the gene matches. The CDR3 is made up of 12 amino acids. CDR1 and CDR2 from the germline V gene are MNHEY and SMNVEV (reference sequence). As DNA, the CDR3 is TGTGCCACCCAGGGGGCCAATCAGCCCCAGCATTTT. Its translation: CATQGANQPQHF.

This clonotype was picked up many times. This chain connects TRBV12-3 or TRBV12-4 to TRBJ1-1; 7 nucleotides align to TRBD1. The CDR3 consists of 14 residues. The junction had 9 bases not matched to a gene; V was cut back by 6 bases and J by 5 bases. CDR3 coding DNA: TGTGCCAGCAGACGAGACAGGGCTTGGACTGAAGCTTTCTTT. Its protein product is CASRRDRAWTEAFF.

The J gene is TRBJ1-1, the V gene TRBV11-1, with D perhaps matching TRBD1 (6 bases). Per germline, CDR1 SGHAT and CDR2 FQDESV (reference sequence). V was shortened by 5 bases and J by 5 bases, with 15 bases between the two germline ends. The CDR3 is made up of 14 amino acids. DNA of the CDR3: TGTGCCAGCAGCATCTGGGGAGGGGGTACTGAAGCTTTCTTT. Translated, it gives CASSIWGGGTEAFF.

This clonotype has ten or more counts. The gene calls are TRBV4-1 and TRBJ1-4; D uncertain. The CDR3 consists of 15 residues. The V gene lost 1 base and the J gene lost 7 bases, with 13 bases spanning the gap. Per the germline V gene, CDR1 is MGHRA and CDR2 is YSYEKL. CDR3: CASSQGSGTSEKLFF. In nucleotides, the CDR3 is TGCGCCAGCAGCCAAGGTTCCGGTACGAGTGAAAAACTGTTTTTT.

Many counts were recorded for this clonotype. The gene calls are TRBV7-9 and TRBJ2-1, with 12 bases that match TRBD2. Germline CDR1 and CDR2: SEHNR and FQNEAQ (reference sequence). The CDR3 is 17 residues long. J was trimmed by 10 bases and V by 3 bases; bases with no gene match: 13. The DNA of the CDR3 is TGTGCCAGCAGCTTCAAGACCGGGACTAGCGGGTACACGGAGCAGTTCTTC. The encoded protein is CASSFKTGTSGYTEQFF. The variable domain in full, completed from reference TRBV7-9 and TRBJ2-1, reads DTGVSQNPRHKITKRGQNVTFRCDPISEHNRLYWYRQTLGQGPEFLTYFQNEAQLEKSRLLSDRFSAERPKGSFSTLEIQRTEQGDSAMYLCASSFKTGTSGYTEQFFGPGTRLTVL.

This clonotype was seen at least ten times. The gene calls are TRBV27 and TRBJ2-7; TRBD1 might be the D (5 bases). This CDR3 region has 15 residues. Germline assignment: CDR1 MNHEY and CDR2 SMNVEV (reference sequence). Deletions cut 4 bases from V and 1 base from J, with 14 bases between. The CDR3 DNA sequence: TGTGCCAGCAGTTCAAATACCGACAGTTCCTACGAGCAGTACTTC. Amino acids: CASSSNTDSSYEQYF.

This clonotype was counted many times. The chain carries TRBV13 and TRBJ2-1; D perhaps matches TRBD2 (6 bases). Germline V gene sequence: CDR1 PRHDT, CDR2 FYEKMQ (reference sequence). Trimming cost V 5 bases and J 6 bases, with 11 bases left between them. The CDR3 has 13 amino acids. CDR3 protein: CASSRGGVNEQFF. In DNA form, the CDR3 reads TGTGCCAGCAGCCGCGGCGGGGTCAATGAGCAGTTCTTC.

This clonotype occurred many times. The CDR3 bases are TGTGCCAGCAGCTACCTAGAGTCCCAGTACAATGAGCAGTTCTTC. As protein: CASSYLESQYNEQFF. V is TRBV7-6 and J is TRBJ2-1; D is ambiguous. The ends were cut back, 4 bases at V and 4 bases at J, with 14 bases in the middle. Germline CDR1 SGHVS, CDR2 FNYEAQ. This CDR3 is built from 15 residues.

The V and J genes are TRBV18 and TRBJ1-1; D call uncertain. CDR1 and CDR2 (germline): KGHSH, LQKENI. This CDR3 is built from 14 residues. Trimming shortened V by 6 bases and J by 3 bases, and 14 bases separated the two germline ends. The DNA of the CDR3 is TGTGCCAGCTCTCACAAGAGCGGGGACACTGAAGCTTTCTTT. Protein sequence: CASSHKSGDTEAFF.

This clonotype was picked up many times. The V gene is TRBV5-1, the J gene TRBJ1-1, with 9 positions matching TRBD1. Per the germline V gene, CDR1 is SGHRS and CDR2 is YFSETQ. V dropped 0 bases and J dropped 0; count of bases not matched to a gene: 6. This CDR3 has 17 amino acids. CDR3 coding DNA: TGCGCCAGCAGCTTGGCCGCACAGGGGGCTATGAACACTGAAGCTTTCTTT. It specifies CASSLAAQGAMNTEAFF. The whole variable domain, remainder taken from reference TRBV5-1 and TRBJ1-1, is KAGVTQTPRYLIKTRGQQVTLSCSPISGHRSVSWYQQTPGQGLQFLFEYFSETQRNKGNFPGRFSGRQFSNSRSEMNVSTLELGDSALYLCASSLAAQGAMNTEAFFGQGTRLTVV.

This clonotype was counted at least ten times. The J gene is TRBJ1-6, the V gene TRBV29-1; D remains ambiguous. CDR1 is SQVTM and CDR2 is ANQGSEA in the germline V gene. The V end lost 6 bases, the J end lost 3 bases, and 9 bases lay between the germline ends. CDR3 length: 13 residues. CDR3 nucleotides: TGCAGCGTGGCTGACGGCTATAATTCACCCCTCCACTTT. Residues: CSVADGYNSPLHF.

This clonotype was found many times. The genes are TRBV7-2 and TRBJ2-5, with no clear D. Trimming removed 5 bases from V and 0 bases from J, with 13 bases in between. This CDR3 spans 15 amino acids. The V gene's germline CDR1 is SGHTA and CDR2 FQGNSA. The CDR3 spells CASSRPTQDQETQYF. For the CDR3, the DNA is TGTGCCAGCAGCCGACCGACTCAGGACCAAGAGACCCAGTACTTC. Variable domain in full (rest from reference TRBV7-2 and TRBJ2-5): GAGVSQSPSNKVTEKGKDVELRCDPISGHTALYWYRQSLGQGLEFLIYFQGNSAPDKSGLPSDRFSAERTGGSVSTLTIQRTQQEDSAVYLCASSRPTQDQETQYFGPGTRLLVL.

On this clonotype: A much more abundant neighbour one base away suggests this may be a read error. The V gene is TRBV5-1, the J gene TRBJ1-2; 9 nucleotides match TRBD1. Germline assignment: CDR1 SGHRS and CDR2 YFSETQ. Unmatched junction bases numbered 4, after V lost 3 bases and J lost 4 bases. This CDR3 is 14 amino acids long. The CDR3 region is CASSWGTGTYGYTF. CDR3 nucleotide sequence: TGCGCCAGCAGCTGGGGGACAGGGACCTATGGCTACACCTTC.

This clonotype came up many times. This chain connects TRBV7-9 to TRBJ1-3, with 7 bases fitting TRBD1. V was pared by 5 bases and J by 2 bases, with 6 bases of the junction left unmatched. CDR3 length: 15 residues. Germline V gene data show CDR1 as SEHNR and CDR2 as FQNEAQ (reference sequence). The CDR3 here is CASSLGGTAGNTIYF. The CDR3 bases are TGTGCCAGCAGCCTCGGGGGGACAGCTGGAAACACCATATATTTT.

This clonotype was recorded at least ten times. The genes are TRBV2 and TRBJ2-7; the D gene is possibly TRBD1 (5 bases). The CDR3 sequence is 13 residues long. Germline V CDR1 and CDR2: SNHLY, FYNNEI. Deletions cut 4 bases from V and 3 bases from J, with 10 bases between. In DNA form, the CDR3 reads TGTGCCAGCAGTGCCGACAGAATCTACGAGCAGTACTTC. Its protein is CASSADRIYEQYF.

The J gene is TRBJ2-5, the V gene TRBV2, with TRBD2 matching 15 bases. V trimming: 4 bases; J trimming: 2 bases; junction bases outside the gene matches: 2. The CDR3 covers 16 residues. Germline CDR1 and CDR2: SNHLY and FYNNEI. The CDR3 loop is CASSGGLAGGQETQYF. The CDR3 nucleotides are TGTGCCAGCAGTGGCGGACTAGCGGGGGGGCAAGAGACCCAGTACTTC.

This chain links TRBV6-1 with TRBJ2-2; the D is unclear. Trimming left V 2 bases short and J 5 bases short, with 9 bases between. From germline, CDR1 is MNHNS and CDR2 SASEGT. The CDR3 runs to 14 residues. As DNA, the CDR3 is TGTGCCAGCAGTGAAATGCTAGAGACCGGGGAGCTGTTTTTT. Translating it yields CASSEMLETGELFF.

The DNA for the CDR3 is TGTGCCAGCAGCCAAGATACCGGGAGAGGCTACACCTTC. This encodes CASSQDTGRGYTF. The chain is built from TRBV14 and TRBJ1-2; the D is unclear. The CDR3 sequence is 13 residues long. V was trimmed by 0 bases and J by 8 bases, leaving 10 bases between them. The V gene's germline CDR1 is SGHDN and CDR2 FVKESK.

This clonotype was observed at least ten times. This rearrangement joins TRBV5-1 to TRBJ2-1; 8 bases are a match to TRBD1. From germline, CDR1 is SGHRS and CDR2 YFSETQ. Unmatched junction bases numbered 5, after V lost 3 bases and J lost 6 bases. This CDR3 is 14 amino acids long. This CDR3 is CASSSRGQANEQFF. DNA of the CDR3: TGCGCCAGCAGCTCAAGGGGACAGGCCAATGAGCAGTTCTTC. Together with reference TRBV5-1 and TRBJ2-1, the CDR3 gives the full variable domain: KAGVTQTPRYLIKTRGQQVTLSCSPISGHRSVSWYQQTPGQGLQFLFEYFSETQRNKGNFPGRFSGRQFSNSRSEMNVSTLELGDSALYLCASSSRGQANEQFFGPGTRLTVL.

The chain carries TRBV2 and TRBJ2-1; TRBD2 agrees at 12 bases. Trimming cost V 6 bases and J 3 bases; bases outside gene matches: 3. The CDR3 consists of 15 residues. Germline V gene lookup returns CDR1 SNHLY and CDR2 FYNNEI. CDR3 sequence reads: CASRRTSGVYNEQFF. In DNA form, the CDR3 reads TGTGCCAGCAGGAGGACTAGCGGGGTCTACAATGAGCAGTTCTTC.

This clonotype was found many times. The rearrangement links TRBV28 to TRBJ2-1; weak D call: TRBD2 (6 bases). The CDR3 contains 15 residues. Per germline, CDR1 MDHEN and CDR2 SYDVKM. The V and J ends lost 5 bases and 0 bases respectively, with 11 bases between them. The CDR3 sequence: CASSRGINSYNEQFF. The CDR3 nucleotides are TGTGCCAGCAGTCGGGGGATCAACTCCTACAATGAGCAGTTCTTC.

This clonotype was detected ten times or more. The rearrangement links TRBV11-1 to TRBJ2-1; 9 nucleotides line up with TRBD2. The V segment lost 2 bases and the J segment 3 bases; nucleotides outside the gene matches: 8. Germline V CDR1 and CDR2: SGHAT, FQDESV (reference sequence). The CDR3 extends over 17 amino acids. CDR3 loop: CASSLTLGGGVYNEQFF. CDR3 in DNA: TGTGCCAGCAGCTTAACCCTAGGCGGGGGGGTCTACAATGAGCAGTTCTTC.